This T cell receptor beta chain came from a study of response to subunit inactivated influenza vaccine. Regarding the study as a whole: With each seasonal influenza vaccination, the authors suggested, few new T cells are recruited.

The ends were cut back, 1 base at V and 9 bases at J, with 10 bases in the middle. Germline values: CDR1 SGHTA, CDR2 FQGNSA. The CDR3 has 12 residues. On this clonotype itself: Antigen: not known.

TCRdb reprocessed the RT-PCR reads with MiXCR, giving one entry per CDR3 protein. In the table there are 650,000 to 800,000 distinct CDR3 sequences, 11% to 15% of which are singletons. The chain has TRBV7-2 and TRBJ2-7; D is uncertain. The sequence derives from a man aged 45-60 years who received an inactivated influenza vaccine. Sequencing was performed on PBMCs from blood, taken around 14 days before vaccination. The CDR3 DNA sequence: TGTGCCAGCAGCTTAGACGTTTCAGGGCAGTACTTC. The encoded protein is CASSLDVSGQYF.